This TCR beta chain derives from a study of T cell responses to AZD1222 COVID-19 vaccine. Study findings and constraints: Two AZD1222 administrations were followed by greater Spike-specific TCR breadth and depth. Sampling that yielded the repertoires occurred only after the peak T cell response. Clonal diversity was possibly underestimated, and the donors were mostly white British, with more females.

From germline, CDR1 is MNHEY and CDR2 SMNVEV (reference sequence). This CDR3 is 15 amino acids long. V lost 7 bases and J lost 5, with 17 bases in between. The data were produced by immunoSEQ multiplex PCR, yet TCRdb's version contains in-frame clones alone and is incomplete. Of 120,000 or so clones in the sample, 84% were seen once. For this clone: What it binds is unknown.

Samples with a second dose at about 4 or about 12 weeks were pooled together. This sample comprised peripheral blood, obtained 28 days after the second AZD1222 dose. The source is an adult who received the AZD1222 COVID-19 vaccine. The rearrangement joins TRBV27 to TRBJ2-2, with D possibly being TRBD1 (6 bases). CDR3 in DNA: TGTGCCAGCACGCCAGGGGACCGATTTACCGGGGAGCTGTTTTTT. This gives the protein CASTPGDRFTGELFF.